A selection of T cell receptor beta chains follows, all from one sample in a study of blood T cells in healthy people across ages. MiXCR, run by TCRdb on the 5' RACE reads, gives a single entry per CDR3 protein. The sample records over 950,000 distinct CDR3 sequences, around two fifths being singletons. The sequenced material came from blood. These TCRs come from a man between 18 and 35 years old in good health. Each CDR3 is given with its conserved first and last residue. The D gene is left open where the match is weak. Clone size is stated in some rows and not others, as once, few, many or a class when expanded.

V	J	D	length	size	CDR3	DNA
TRBV5-1	TRBJ2-5	TRBD1	16	-	CASSLEGDSRKETQYF	TGCGCCAGCAGCTTGGAGGGGGACAGCAGAAAAGAGACCCAGTACTTC
TRBV25-1	TRBJ1-6	-	12	few	CASSDRYSPLHF	TGTGCCAGCAGTGACCGGTATTCACCCCTCCACTTT
TRBV20-1	TRBJ2-7	-	15	-	CSASRGGSSYNEQYF	TGCAGTGCTTCAAGGGGGGGTAGCTCCTACAATGAGCAGTACTTC
TRBV18	TRBJ2-7	-	13	few	CASSPIQASEQYF	TGTGCCAGCTCACCAATACAAGCGTCCGAGCAGTACTTC
TRBV20-1	TRBJ2-3	TRBD2	15	few	CSAPRTSGATDTQYF	TGCAGTGCTCCCCGGACTAGCGGGGCTACAGATACGCAGTATTTT
TRBV7-2	TRBJ2-1	TRBD2	16	-	CASSFTSGGEKNEQFF	TGTGCCAGCAGCTTTACTAGCGGGGGGGAAAAAAATGAGCAGTTCTTC
TRBV29-1	TRBJ2-3	TRBD1	12	-	CSAGTDTDTQYF	TGCAGCGCGGGGACAGACACAGATACGCAGTATTTT
TRBV4-3	TRBJ2-7	-	12	-	CASSRGSGEQYF	TGCGCCAGCAGCCGGGGGAGTGGCGAGCAGTACTTC
TRBV20-1	TRBJ2-3	-	11	many	CSAREVDTQYF	TGCAGTGCTAGAGAGGTGGATACGCAGTATTTT
TRBV7-2	TRBJ2-7	-	18	-	CASSLAGAGDSSVYEQYF	TGTGCCAGCAGCTTAGCAGGGGCAGGTGATAGCTCCGTCTACGAGCAGTACTTC
TRBV6-5	TRBJ1-1	TRBD1	14	-	CASRKTGRFAEAFF	TGTGCCAGCAGAAAGACAGGGAGATTCGCTGAAGCTTTCTTT
TRBV6-5	TRBJ2-1	-	13	few	CATGDPGHNEQFF	TGTGCCACCGGAGACCCAGGGCACAATGAGCAGTTCTTC
TRBV24-1	TRBJ2-1	-	16	-	CATSDLSGASYNEQFF	TGTGCCACCAGTGATTTGTCCGGGGCTTCCTACAATGAGCAGTTCTTC
TRBV6-5	TRBJ1-1	-	17	once	CASSHSVRGGYRTEAFF	TGTGCCAGCAGTCACTCGGTACGGGGGGGATATCGCACTGAAGCTTTCTTT
TRBV4-3	TRBJ1-1	TRBD1	14	-	CASSQDRDRGKAFF	TGCGCCAGCAGCCAAGATAGGGACAGGGGGAAAGCTTTCTTT
TRBV6-5	TRBJ2-7	TRBD1	14	few	CASSYGTAAYEQYF	TGTGCCAGCAGTTATGGGACAGCAGCCTACGAGCAGTACTTC
TRBV7-2	TRBJ2-5	TRBD1	14	-	CASSLDGQGIEQYF	TGTGCCAGCAGCTTGGACGGACAGGGGATTGAGCAGTACTTC
TRBV20-1	TRBJ1-1	-	20	-	CSARVGRLYRDIRMNTEAFF	TGCAGTGCTAGAGTCGGCCGCTTGTACCGGGACATAAGAATGAACACTGAAGCTTTCTTT
TRBV4-2	TRBJ1-2	-	13	few	CASSQESTYGYTF	TGTGCCAGCAGCCAAGAATCAACCTATGGCTACACCTTC
TRBV28	TRBJ2-1	-	16	-	CASSLEGWGRRHEQFF	TGTGCCAGCAGTTTGGAGGGATGGGGGCGACGACATGAGCAGTTCTTC
TRBV10-3	TRBJ1-5	-	14	few	CAISDVEPNQPQHF	TGTGCCATCAGTGACGTGGAGCCCAATCAGCCCCAGCATTTT
TRBV12-5	TRBJ1-5	-	13	-	CASGLGPNQPQHF	TGTGCTAGTGGTTTGGGACCAAATCAGCCCCAGCATTTT
TRBV10-3	TRBJ2-1	TRBD1	13	-	CAIPGQGGNEQFF	TGTGCCATTCCGGGACAGGGAGGCAATGAGCAGTTCTTC
TRBV7-7	TRBJ2-1	TRBD1	14	-	CASSLGTGSGEQFF	TGTGCCAGCAGCTTAGGGACAGGGTCGGGTGAGCAGTTCTTC
TRBV19	TRBJ2-7	-	15	-	CASSKKGQIDYEQYF	TGTGCCAGTTCTAAGAAGGGGCAGATAGACTACGAGCAGTACTTC
TRBV4-1	TRBJ2-3	TRBD2	15	-	CASSQDAGEGDTQYF	TGCGCCAGCAGCCAAGACGCGGGGGAGGGCGATACGCAGTATTTT
TRBV20-1	TRBJ2-5	TRBD2	18	-	CSTRAGDLSGGAIETQYF	TGCAGTACTAGAGCGGGGGATCTTAGCGGGGGGGCCATTGAGACCCAGTACTTC
TRBV9	TRBJ1-2	TRBD1	14	few	CASSVLGQAGGYTF	TGTGCCAGCAGCGTTTTAGGACAGGCGGGTGGCTACACCTTC
TRBV20-1	TRBJ1-4	-	10	few	CSARNEKLFF	TGCAGTGCCAGGAATGAAAAACTGTTTTTT
TRBV7-2	TRBJ2-3	-	16	-	CASSGGAVTDTDTQYF	TGTGCCAGCAGCGGGGGGGCGGTGACGGACACAGATACGCAGTATTTT
TRBV20-1	TRBJ1-2	-	12	few	CSARVDKGGYTF	TGCAGTGCTAGGGTGGACAAGGGTGGCTACACCTTC